This T cell receptor beta chain was sequenced for a study of shared clonotypes between healthy human individuals. Study results and limitations: Memory subsets generally showed lower estimated richness than naive subsets.

Trimming at V came to 7 bases and at J to 5 bases, leaving 9 bases not matched to a gene. In germline, CDR1 is MNHEY, CDR2 SVGAGI. This CDR3 contains 14 residues. An assay was performed, and its level was deep. Across several immunoSEQ plates, the genomic DNA of each subset was split evenly. Assay: immunoSEQ multiplex PCR; the TCRdb copy retains only in-frame clones and omits some. The table has about 2.4 million clones, 80% to 95% seen once. Into CD45RA+ naive and CD45RA-negative memory subsets, the CD4+ cells were split. Remarks on this clone: The antigen remains unidentified.

This TCR came from a man between 18 and 29 years old in good health. Some clones in this sample may be carry-over from other donors' samples. Specimen: naive CD4+ T cells from PBMCs. Subset specified: CD45RA+ positively selected. The V gene is TRBV6-5, the J gene TRBJ1-1; 8 bases agree with TRBD1. CDR3 loop: CASTPGGAGTEAFF. The CDR3 coding sequence is TGTGCCAGCACCCCAGGGGGCGCGGGTACTGAAGCTTTCTTT.